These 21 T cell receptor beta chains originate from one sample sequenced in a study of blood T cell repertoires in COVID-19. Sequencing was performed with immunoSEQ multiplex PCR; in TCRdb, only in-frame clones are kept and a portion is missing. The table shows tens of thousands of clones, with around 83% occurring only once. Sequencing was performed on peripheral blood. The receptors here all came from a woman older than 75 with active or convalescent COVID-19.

Here the CDR3 reads CASRHTGGRNTEAFF. The CDR3, as DNA: TGTGCCAGCCGACATACAGGGGGCAGGAACACTGAAGCTTTCTTT. J is TRBJ1-1 and V is TRBV4-2; 9 positions agree with TRBD1. Germline trimming cut 8 bases from V and 1 base from J; bases unmatched to any gene: 8. The CDR3 is made up of 15 amino acids. CDR1 is LGHNA, CDR2 YNFKEQ, per germline.

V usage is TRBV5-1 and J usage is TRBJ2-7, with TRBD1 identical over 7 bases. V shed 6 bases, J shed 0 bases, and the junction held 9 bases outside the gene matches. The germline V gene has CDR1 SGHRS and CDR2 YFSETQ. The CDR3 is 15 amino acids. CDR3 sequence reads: CASTPMGQSSYEQYF. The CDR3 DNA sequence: TGCGCCAGCACCCCTATGGGACAGAGCTCCTACGAGCAGTACTTC.

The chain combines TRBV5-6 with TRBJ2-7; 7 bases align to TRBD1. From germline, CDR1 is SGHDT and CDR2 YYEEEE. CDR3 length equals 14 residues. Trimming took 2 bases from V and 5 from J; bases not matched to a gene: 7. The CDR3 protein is CASSFSGTDHEQYF. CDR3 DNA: TGTGCCAGCAGCTTTTCCGGGACAGACCACGAGCAGTACTTC.

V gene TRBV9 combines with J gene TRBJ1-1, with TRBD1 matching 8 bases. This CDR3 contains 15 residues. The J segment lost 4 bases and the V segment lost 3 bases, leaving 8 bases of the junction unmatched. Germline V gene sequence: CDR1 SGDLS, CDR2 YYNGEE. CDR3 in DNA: TGTGCCAGCAGCGGCAGGGGGCGTCTGGGCACTGAAGCTTTCTTT. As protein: CASSGRGRLGTEAFF.

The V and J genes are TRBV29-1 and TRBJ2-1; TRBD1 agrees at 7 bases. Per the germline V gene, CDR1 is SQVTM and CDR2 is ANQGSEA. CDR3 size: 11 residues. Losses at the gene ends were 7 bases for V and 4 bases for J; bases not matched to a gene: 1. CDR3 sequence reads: CSGGQYNEQFF. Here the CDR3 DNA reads TGCAGCGGGGGACAGTACAATGAGCAGTTCTTC.

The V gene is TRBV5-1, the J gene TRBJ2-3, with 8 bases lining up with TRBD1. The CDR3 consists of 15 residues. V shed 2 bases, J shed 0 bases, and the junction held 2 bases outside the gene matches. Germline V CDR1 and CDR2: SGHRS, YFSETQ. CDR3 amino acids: CASSFGQGSTDTQYF. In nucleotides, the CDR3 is TGCGCCAGCAGCTTCGGACAGGGAAGCACAGATACGCAGTATTTT.

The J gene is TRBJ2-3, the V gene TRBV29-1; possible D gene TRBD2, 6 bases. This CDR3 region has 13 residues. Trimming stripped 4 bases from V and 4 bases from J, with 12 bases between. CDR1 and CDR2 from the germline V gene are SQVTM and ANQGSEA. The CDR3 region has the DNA TGCAGCGTTGCCCCCACTAGCTCAGATACGCAGTATTTT. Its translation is CSVAPTSSDTQYF.

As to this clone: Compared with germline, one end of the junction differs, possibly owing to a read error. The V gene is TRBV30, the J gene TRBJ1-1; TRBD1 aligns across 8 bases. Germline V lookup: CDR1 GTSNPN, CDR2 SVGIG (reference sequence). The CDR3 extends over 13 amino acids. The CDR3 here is CAWTRTGNSEAFF. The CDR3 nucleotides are TGTGCCTGGACCCGGACAGGGAACTCTGAAGCTTTCTTT.

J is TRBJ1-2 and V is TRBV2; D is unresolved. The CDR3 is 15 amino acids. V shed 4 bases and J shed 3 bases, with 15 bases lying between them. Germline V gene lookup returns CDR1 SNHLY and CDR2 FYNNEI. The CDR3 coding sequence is TGTGCCAGCAGTGGAGGTGCGCCTACTCACTATGGCTACACCTTC. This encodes CASSGGAPTHYGYTF. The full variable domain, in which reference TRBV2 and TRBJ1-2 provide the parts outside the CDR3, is EPEVTQTPSHQVTQMGQEVILRCVPISNHLYFYWYRQILGQKVEFLVSFYNNEISEKSEIFDDQFSVERPDGSNFTLKIRSTKLEDSAMYFCASSGGAPTHYGYTFGSGTRLTVV.

This CDR3 is CASKWGTDSALFF. DNA for the CDR3: TGTGCCAGCAAATGGGGTACCGACAGTGCACTGTTTTTT. V is TRBV6-1 and J is TRBJ1-4; D may be TRBD1 (5 bases). The CDR3 sequence is 13 residues long. Trimming removed 7 bases from V and 13 bases from J, with 19 bases in between. From germline, CDR1 is MNHNS and CDR2 SASEGT.

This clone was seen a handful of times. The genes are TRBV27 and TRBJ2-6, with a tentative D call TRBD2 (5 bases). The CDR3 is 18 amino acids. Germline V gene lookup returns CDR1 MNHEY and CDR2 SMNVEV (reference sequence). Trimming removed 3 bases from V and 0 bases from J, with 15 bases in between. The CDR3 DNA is TGTGCCAGCAGTTTCTCCGGGGTCTTACGCTCTGGGGCCAACGTCCTGACTTTC. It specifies CASSFSGVLRSGANVLTF.

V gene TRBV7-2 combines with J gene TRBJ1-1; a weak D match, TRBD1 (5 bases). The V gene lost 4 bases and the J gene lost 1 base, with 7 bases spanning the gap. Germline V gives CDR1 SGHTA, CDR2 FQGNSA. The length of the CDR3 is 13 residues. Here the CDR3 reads CASSSQGNTEAFF. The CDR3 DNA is TGTGCCAGCAGCTCCCAGGGGAACACTGAAGCTTTCTTT. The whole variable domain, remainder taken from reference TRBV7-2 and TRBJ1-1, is GAGVSQSPSNKVTEKGKDVELRCDPISGHTALYWYRQSLGQGLEFLIYFQGNSAPDKSGLPSDRFSAERTGGSVSTLTIQRTQQEDSAVYLCASSSQGNTEAFFGQGTRLTVV.

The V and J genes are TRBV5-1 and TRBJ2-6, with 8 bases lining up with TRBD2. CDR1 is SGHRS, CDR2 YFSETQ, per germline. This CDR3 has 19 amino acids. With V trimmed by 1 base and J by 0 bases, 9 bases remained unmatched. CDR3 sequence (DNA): TGCGCCAGCAGCTTGTCGTCTAGCGGGCTATTCTCTGGGGCCAACGTCCTGACTTTC. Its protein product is CASSLSSSGLFSGANVLTF.

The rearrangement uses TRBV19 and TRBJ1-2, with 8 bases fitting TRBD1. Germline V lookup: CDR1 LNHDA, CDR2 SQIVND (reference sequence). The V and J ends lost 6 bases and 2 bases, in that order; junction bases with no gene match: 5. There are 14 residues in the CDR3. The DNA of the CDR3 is TGTGCCAGTAGCCCGGACAGGGCCAACTATGGCTACACCTTC. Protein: CASSPDRANYGYTF.

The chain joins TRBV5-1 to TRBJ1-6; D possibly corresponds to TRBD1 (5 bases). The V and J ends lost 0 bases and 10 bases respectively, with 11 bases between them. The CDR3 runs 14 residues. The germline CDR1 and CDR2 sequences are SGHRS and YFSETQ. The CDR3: CASSLGGEWSPLHF. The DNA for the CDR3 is TGCGCCAGCAGCTTGGGGGGCGAATGGTCACCCCTCCACTTT.

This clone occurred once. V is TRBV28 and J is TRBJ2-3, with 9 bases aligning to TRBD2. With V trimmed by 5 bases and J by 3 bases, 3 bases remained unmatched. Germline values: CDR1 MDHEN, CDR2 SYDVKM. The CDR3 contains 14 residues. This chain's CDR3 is CASSVTSGTDTQYF. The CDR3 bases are TGTGCCAGCAGTGTGACTAGCGGAACAGATACGCAGTATTTT. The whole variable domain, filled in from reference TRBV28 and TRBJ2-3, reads DVKVTQSSRYLVKRTGEKVFLECVQDMDHENMFWYRQDPGLGLRLIYFSYDVKMKEKGDIPEGYSVSREKKERFSLILESASTNQTSMYLCASSVTSGTDTQYFGPGTRLTVL.

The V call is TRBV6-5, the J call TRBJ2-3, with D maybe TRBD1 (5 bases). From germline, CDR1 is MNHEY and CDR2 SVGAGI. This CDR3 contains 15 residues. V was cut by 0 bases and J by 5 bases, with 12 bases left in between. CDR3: CASSYSIQGVDTQYF. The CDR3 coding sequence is TGTGCCAGCAGTTACTCGATCCAGGGCGTAGATACGCAGTATTTT.

The CDR3 reads CASSFSNTEAFF. CDR3 coding DNA: TGTGCCAGCAGCTTTAGTAACACTGAAGCTTTCTTT. V is TRBV11-2 and J is TRBJ1-1, with D hard to call. The ends were cut back, 3 bases at V and 2 bases at J, with 4 bases in the middle. The CDR3 extends over 12 amino acids. CDR1 is SGHAT and CDR2 is FQNNGV in the germline V gene.

CDR3 DNA: TGTGCCAGCAGAGCAGTGGGACTAGCGGGGCCCCGGCAGTACTTC. It translates to CASRAVGLAGPRQYF. The J gene is TRBJ2-7, the V gene TRBV28, with 13 bases that match TRBD2. In germline, CDR1 is MDHEN, CDR2 SYDVKM. This CDR3 region has 15 residues. V was clipped by 6 bases and J by 9 bases; unmatched bases: 11.

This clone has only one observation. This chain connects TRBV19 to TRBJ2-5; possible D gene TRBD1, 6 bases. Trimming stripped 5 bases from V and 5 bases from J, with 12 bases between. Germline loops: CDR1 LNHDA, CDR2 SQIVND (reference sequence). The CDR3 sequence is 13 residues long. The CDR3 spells CASSVQGGETQYF. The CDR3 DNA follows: TGTGCCAGTAGTGTACAGGGTGGGGAGACCCAGTACTTC.

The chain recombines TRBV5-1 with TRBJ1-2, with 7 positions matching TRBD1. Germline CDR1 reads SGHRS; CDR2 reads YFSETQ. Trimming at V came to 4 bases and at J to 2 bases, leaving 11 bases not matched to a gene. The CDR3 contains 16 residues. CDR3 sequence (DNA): TGCGCCAGCAGCGCGCAACCCCCGACAGGGAACTATGGCTACACCTTC. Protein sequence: CASSAQPPTGNYGYTF.